The rows below give T cell receptor beta chains drawn from one sample of a study of T-cell reconstitution after alpha-beta-depleted transplantation in children. TCRdb redid the calling of the PCR reads with MiXCR, one entry per CDR3 protein. The top ten hold 3.5% to 4.5% of the sample, which has about 400,000 distinct CDR3 sequences, about 14% seen once. The source was PBMCs, collected from the stem cell graft. Source of these receptors: a human donor who donated a stem cell graft to a child with Fanconi anemia. CDR3s include the opening cysteine and the closing phenylalanine or tryptophan. D genes are given only for firm matches. Not every row has a clone size; where given, it reads once, few, many or a size class.

CDR3 protein	CDR3 DNA	clone size	V gene	J gene	D gene
CASSQPIGTHSGELFF	TGCGCCAGCAGCCAACCTATCGGGACACATTCCGGGGAGCTGTTTTTT	many	TRBV4-3	TRBJ2-2	NA
CARRLRDGTEAFF	TGTGCCAGGAGGCTCCGGGATGGCACTGAAGCTTTCTTT	many	TRBV28	TRBJ1-1	NA
CASSPQIGQGIGYTF	TGTGCCAGCAGCCCCCAAATCGGACAGGGGATCGGCTACACCTTC	few	TRBV11-2	TRBJ1-2	TRBD1
CSARDGEYQPQHF	TGCAGTGCTAGGGATGGGGAATACCAGCCCCAGCATTTT	many	TRBV20-1	TRBJ1-5	NA
CASTQNRLAGAADTQYF	TGTGCCAGCACCCAGAACCGGCTAGCGGGGGCAGCAGATACGCAGTATTTT	few	TRBV7-2	TRBJ2-3	TRBD2
CASSPYDYSYNEQFF	TGTGCCAGCAGCCCCTATGACTATTCCTACAATGAGCAGTTCTTC	NA	TRBV7-8	TRBJ2-1	NA
CASSKTGGAPDTQYF	TGTGCCAGCAGCAAAACAGGGGGCGCCCCAGATACGCAGTATTTT	NA	TRBV5-5	TRBJ2-3	TRBD1
CASSLPDRFGRTEAFF	TGTGCCAGCAGCCTCCCGGACAGGTTTGGTCGGACTGAAGCTTTCTTT	few	TRBV7-2	TRBJ1-1	TRBD1
CASSPGTGGLFF	TGTGCTAGCAGCCCCGGGACAGGGGGGCTGTTTTTT	many	TRBV7-7	TRBJ2-2	TRBD1
CASSLGTGGFMNTEAFF	TGCGCCAGCAGCTTGGGGACAGGGGGATTCATGAACACTGAAGCTTTCTTT	few	TRBV5-1	TRBJ1-1	TRBD1
CSASIVLRDRGYEQYF	TGCAGTGCTAGTATCGTCCTCCGGGACAGGGGGTACGAGCAGTACTTC	NA	TRBV20-1	TRBJ2-7	TRBD1
CASSLIPELGQEQFF	TGCGCCAGCAGCTTGATTCCTGAGTTAGGGCAGGAGCAGTTCTTC	NA	TRBV5-1	TRBJ2-1	NA
CASSQGPRQTISYEQYF	TGCGCCAGCAGCCAGGGCCCCAGACAGACTATCTCCTACGAGCAGTACTTC	NA	TRBV4-3	TRBJ2-7	NA
CSARDPSGGVYGYTF	TGCAGTGCTAGAGACCCAAGCGGGGGAGTCTATGGCTACACCTTC	NA	TRBV20-1	TRBJ1-2	NA
CASSARLLPDTQYF	TGTGCCAGCAGCGCCCGGTTGCTCCCAGATACGCAGTATTTT	many	TRBV9	TRBJ2-3	NA
CASRGLSSYEQYF	TGTGCCAGCAGGGGACTTTCCTCCTACGAGCAGTACTTC	NA	TRBV12-3/TRBV12-4	TRBJ2-7	NA
CASSPDRTNEKLFF	TGTGCCAGCAGCCCAGACCGAACTAATGAAAAACTGTTTTTT	many	TRBV7-2	TRBJ1-4	NA